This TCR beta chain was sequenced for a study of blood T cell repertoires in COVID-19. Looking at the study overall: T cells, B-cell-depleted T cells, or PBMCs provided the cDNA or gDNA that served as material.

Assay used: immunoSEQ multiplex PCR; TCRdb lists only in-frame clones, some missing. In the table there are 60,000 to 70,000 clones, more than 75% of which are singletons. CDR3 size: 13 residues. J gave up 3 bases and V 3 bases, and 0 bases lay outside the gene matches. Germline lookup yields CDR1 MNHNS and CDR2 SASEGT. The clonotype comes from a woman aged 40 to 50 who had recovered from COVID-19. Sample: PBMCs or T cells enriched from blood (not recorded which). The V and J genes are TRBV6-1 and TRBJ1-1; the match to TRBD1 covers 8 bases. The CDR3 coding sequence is TGTGCCAGCAGTGAGGACAGGGACACTGAAGCTTTCTTT. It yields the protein CASSEDRDTEAFF.